The clone carrying this TCR beta chain came up many times. The antigen is unknown. These data belong to a study of beta chain features in type 1 diabetes. Background on the study: Across all samples, about 100 million sorted cells were examined.

CD45RO/CCR7/CD25/CD127/CD95/CD27 staining was used to isolate CD4+ naive, central memory, regulatory and stem cell-like memory cells by sorting. Notes on the study in general: Type 1 diabetes patients had TCRB CDR3s that were shorter (moderately but significantly so) in all four CD4+ subsets. VDJ junctions from patients with type 1 diabetes contained fewer insertions and more deletions.

V lost 6 bases and J lost 0; bases outside the gene matches: 3. This CDR3 has 14 residues. CDR1 is MNHEY and CDR2 is SVGAGI in the germline V gene. The entirety of the isolated RNA underwent reverse transcription, so expressed TCRB transcripts were sequenced. TCRdb's table, derived via immunoSEQ multiplex PCR, lists solely in-frame clones and lacks some. The sample has about 220,000 clones, 11% seen once. The sequence was collected from a man aged 18 to 29 in good health. This chain joins TRBV6-5 and TRBJ2-3; TRBD2 matches at 7 bases. Sequencing was carried out using central memory CD4+ T cells from blood. The DNA of the CDR3 is TGTGCCAGCAGGGGAGGGTGGAGCACAGATACGCAGTATTTT. Protein product: CASRGGWSTDTQYF.